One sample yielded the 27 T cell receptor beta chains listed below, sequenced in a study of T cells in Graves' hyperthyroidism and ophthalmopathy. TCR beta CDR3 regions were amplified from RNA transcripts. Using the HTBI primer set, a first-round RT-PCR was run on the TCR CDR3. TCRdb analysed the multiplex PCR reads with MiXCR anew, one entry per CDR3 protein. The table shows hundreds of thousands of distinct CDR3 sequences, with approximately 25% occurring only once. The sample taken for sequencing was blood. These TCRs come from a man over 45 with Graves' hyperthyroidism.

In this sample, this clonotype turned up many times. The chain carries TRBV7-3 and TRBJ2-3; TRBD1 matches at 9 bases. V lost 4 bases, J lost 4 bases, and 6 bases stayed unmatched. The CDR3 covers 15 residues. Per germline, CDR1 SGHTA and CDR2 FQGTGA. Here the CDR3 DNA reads TGTGCCAGCAGCTCTACAGGGGGCAGAGCAGATACGCAGTATTTT. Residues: CASSSTGGRADTQYF.

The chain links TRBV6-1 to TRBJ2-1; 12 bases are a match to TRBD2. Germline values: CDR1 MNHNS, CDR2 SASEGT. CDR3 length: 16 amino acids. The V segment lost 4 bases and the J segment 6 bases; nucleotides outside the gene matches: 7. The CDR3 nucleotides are TGTGCCAGCAGTGGACTAGCGGGAGTTTTGCGCAATGAGCAGTTCTTC. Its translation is CASSGLAGVLRNEQFF.

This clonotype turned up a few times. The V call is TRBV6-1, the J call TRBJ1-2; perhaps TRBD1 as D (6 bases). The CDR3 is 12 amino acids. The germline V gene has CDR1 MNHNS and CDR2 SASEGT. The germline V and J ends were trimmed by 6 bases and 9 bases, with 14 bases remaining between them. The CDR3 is CASRPGDRSYTF. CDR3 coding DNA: TGTGCCAGCAGGCCCGGAGACAGGAGCTACACCTTC.

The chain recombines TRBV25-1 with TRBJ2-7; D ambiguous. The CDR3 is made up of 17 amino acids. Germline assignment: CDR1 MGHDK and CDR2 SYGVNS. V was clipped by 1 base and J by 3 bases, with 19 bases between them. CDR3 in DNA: TGTGCCAGCAGTGAATCATTCGGTGGCAGGCAAGACTACGAGCAGTACTTC. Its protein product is CASSESFGGRQDYEQYF.

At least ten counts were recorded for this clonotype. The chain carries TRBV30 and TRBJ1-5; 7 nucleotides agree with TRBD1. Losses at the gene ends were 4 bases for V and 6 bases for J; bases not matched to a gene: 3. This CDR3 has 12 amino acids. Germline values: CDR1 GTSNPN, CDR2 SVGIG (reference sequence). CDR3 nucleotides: TGTGCCTGGAACAGGGGCACTCAGCCCCAGCATTTT. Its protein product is CAWNRGTQPQHF. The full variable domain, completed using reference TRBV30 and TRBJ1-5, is SQTIHQWPATLVQPVGSPLSLECTVEGTSNPNLYWYRQAAGRGLQLLFYSVGIGQISSEVPQNLSASRPQDRQFILSSKKLLLSDSGFYLCAWNRGTQPQHFGDGTRLSIL.

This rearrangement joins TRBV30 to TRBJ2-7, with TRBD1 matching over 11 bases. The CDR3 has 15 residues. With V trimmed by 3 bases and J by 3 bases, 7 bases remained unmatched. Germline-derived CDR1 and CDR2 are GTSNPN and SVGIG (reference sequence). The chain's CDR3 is CAWRESGQGGYEQYF. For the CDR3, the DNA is TGTGCCTGGAGGGAATCGGGACAGGGGGGCTACGAGCAGTACTTC.

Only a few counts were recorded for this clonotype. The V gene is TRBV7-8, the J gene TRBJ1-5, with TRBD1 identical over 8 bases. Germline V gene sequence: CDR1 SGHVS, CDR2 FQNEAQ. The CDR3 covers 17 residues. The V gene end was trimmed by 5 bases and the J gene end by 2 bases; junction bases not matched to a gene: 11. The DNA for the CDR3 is TGTGCCAGCAGCCAAGGACAGGGAATCTTTGGCAATCAGCCCCAGCATTTT. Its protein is CASSQGQGIFGNQPQHF.

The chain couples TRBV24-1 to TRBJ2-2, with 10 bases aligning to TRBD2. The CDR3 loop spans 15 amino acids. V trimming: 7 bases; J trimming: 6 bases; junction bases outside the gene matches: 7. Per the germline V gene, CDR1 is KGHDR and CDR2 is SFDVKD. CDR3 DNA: TGTGCCACCAGCGGCAGCGGGAGGGTCGCCGGGGAGCTGTTTTTT. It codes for CATSGSGRVAGELFF.

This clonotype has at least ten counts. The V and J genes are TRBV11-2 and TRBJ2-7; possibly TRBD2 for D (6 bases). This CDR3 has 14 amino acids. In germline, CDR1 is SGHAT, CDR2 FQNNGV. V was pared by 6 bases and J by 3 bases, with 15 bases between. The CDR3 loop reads CASSLTRSSYEQYF. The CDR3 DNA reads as TGTGCCAGCAGTTTGACTAGATCGAGCTACGAGCAGTACTTC.

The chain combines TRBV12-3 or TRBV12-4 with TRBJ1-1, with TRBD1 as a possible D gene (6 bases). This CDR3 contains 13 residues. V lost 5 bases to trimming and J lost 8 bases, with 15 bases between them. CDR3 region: CASSMKLGTEAFF. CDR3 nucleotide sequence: TGTGCCAGCAGTATGAAGCTCGGGACAGAAGCTTTCTTT.

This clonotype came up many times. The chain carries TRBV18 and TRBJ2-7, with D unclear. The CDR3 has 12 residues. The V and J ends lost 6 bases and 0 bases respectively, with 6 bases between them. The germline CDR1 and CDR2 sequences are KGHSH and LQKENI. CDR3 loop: CASSPTSYEQYF. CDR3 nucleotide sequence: TGTGCCAGCTCGCCTACCTCCTACGAGCAGTACTTC.

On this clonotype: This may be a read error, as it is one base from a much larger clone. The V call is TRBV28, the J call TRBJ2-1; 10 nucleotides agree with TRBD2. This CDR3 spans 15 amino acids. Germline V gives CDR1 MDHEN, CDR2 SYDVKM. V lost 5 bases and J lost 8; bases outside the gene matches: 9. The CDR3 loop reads CASSPGLARLHEQFF. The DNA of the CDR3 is TGTGCCAGCAGTCCGGGACTAGCGCGGTTGCATGAGCAGTTCTTC.

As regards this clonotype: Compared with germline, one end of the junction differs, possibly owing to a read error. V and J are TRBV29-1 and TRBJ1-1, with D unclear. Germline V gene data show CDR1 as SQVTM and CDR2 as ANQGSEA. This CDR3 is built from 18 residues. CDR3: CSVVKLTGSEKVNTQAFF. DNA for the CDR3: TGCAGCGTTGTAAAACTTACCGGCAGCGAGAAAGTGAACACTCAAGCTTTCTTT.

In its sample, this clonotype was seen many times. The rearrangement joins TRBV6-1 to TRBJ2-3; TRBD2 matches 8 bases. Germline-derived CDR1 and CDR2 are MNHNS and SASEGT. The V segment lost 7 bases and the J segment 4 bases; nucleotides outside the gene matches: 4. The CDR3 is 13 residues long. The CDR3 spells CASTGLAADTQYF. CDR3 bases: TGTGCCAGCACCGGACTAGCTGCAGATACGCAGTATTTT.

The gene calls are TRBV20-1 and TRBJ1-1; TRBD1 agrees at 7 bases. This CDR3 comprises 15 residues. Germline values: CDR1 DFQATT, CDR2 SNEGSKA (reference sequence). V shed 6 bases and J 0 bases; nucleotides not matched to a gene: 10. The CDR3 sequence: CSAKGTATLNTEAFF. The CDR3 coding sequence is TGCAGTGCAAAAGGGACAGCGACTTTGAACACTGAAGCTTTCTTT.

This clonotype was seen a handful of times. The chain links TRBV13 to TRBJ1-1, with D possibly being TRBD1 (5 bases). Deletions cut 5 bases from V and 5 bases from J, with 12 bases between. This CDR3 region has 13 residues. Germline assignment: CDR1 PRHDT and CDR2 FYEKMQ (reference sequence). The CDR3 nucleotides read TGTGCCAGCAGCCGGGGGAGGTGGACTGAAGCTTTCTTT. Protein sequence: CASSRGRWTEAFF.

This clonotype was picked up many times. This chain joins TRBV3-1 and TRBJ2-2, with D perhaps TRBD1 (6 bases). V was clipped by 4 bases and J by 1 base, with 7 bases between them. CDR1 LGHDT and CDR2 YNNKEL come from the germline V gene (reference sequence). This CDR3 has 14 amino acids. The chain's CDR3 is CASSRGQNTGELFF. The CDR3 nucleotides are TGTGCCAGCAGCCGGGGACAGAACACCGGGGAGCTGTTTTTT.

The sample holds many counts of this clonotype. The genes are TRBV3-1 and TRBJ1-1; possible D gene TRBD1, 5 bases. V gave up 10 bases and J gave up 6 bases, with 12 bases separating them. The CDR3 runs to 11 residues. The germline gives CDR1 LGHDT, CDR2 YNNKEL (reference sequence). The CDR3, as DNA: TGTGCCACCTCAAAAGGGGCTGAAGCTTTCTTT. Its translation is CATSKGAEAFF.

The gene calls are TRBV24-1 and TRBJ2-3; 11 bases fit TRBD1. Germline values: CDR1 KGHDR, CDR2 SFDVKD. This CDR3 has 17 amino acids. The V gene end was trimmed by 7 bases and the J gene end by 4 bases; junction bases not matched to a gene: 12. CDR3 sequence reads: CATSSPPDRGLADTQYF. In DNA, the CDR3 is TGTGCCACCAGCTCCCCCCCGGACAGGGGGCTCGCAGATACGCAGTATTTT.

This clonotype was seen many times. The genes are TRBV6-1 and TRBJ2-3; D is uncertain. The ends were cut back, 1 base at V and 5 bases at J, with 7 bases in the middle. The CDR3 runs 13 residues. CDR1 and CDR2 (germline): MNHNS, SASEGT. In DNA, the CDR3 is TGTGCCAGCAGTGAAGGGATCCGAGATACGCAGTATTTT. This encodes CASSEGIRDTQYF.

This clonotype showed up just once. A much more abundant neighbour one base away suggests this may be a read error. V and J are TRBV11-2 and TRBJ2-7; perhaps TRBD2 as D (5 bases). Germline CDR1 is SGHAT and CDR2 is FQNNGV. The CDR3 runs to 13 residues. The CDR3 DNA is TGTGCCAGCATTGGACTCGACACCTACGAGCAGCACTTC. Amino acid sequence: CASIGLDTYEQHF.

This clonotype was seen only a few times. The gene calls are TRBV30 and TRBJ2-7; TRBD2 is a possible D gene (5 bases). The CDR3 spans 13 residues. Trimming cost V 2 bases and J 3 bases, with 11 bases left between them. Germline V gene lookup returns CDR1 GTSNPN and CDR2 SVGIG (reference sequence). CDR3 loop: CAWSYRTGYEQYF. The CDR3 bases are TGTGCCTGGAGTTATCGGACTGGCTACGAGCAGTACTTC. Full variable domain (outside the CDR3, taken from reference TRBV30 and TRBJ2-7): SQTIHQWPATLVQPVGSPLSLECTVEGTSNPNLYWYRQAAGRGLQLLFYSVGIGQISSEVPQNLSASRPQDRQFILSSKKLLLSDSGFYLCAWSYRTGYEQYFGPGTRLTVT.

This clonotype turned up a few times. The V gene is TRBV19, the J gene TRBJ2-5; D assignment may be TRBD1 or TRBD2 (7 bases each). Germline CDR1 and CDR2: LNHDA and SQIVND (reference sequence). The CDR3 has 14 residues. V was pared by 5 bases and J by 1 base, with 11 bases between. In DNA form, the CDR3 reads TGTGCCAGTAGTTCCAGGGGGGGCCAAGAGACCCAGTACTTC. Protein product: CASSSRGGQETQYF. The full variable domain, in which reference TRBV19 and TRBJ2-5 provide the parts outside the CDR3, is DGGITQSPKYLFRKEGQNVTLSCEQNLNHDAMYWYRQDPGQGLRLIYYSQIVNDFQKGDIAEGYSVSREKKESFPLTVTSAQKNPTAFYLCASSSRGGQETQYFGPGTRLLVL.

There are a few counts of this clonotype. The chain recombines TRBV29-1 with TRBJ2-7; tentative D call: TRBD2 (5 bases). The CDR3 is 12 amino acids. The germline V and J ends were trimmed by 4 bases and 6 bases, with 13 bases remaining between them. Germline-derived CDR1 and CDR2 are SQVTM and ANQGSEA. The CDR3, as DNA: TGCAGCGTTGGGCTAGCAGAATTCGAGCAGTACTTC. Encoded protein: CSVGLAEFEQYF.

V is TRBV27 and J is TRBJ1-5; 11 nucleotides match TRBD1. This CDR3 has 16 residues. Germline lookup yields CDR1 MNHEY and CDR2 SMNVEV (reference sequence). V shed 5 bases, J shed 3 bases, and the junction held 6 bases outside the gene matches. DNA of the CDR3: TGTGCCAGCAGTCACGGACAGGGGGCGTTCAATCAGCCCCAGCATTTT. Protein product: CASSHGQGAFNQPQHF.

CDR3 sequence (DNA): TGTGCCGCTAGCGGAACCCAAGAGACCCAGTACTTC. It encodes CAASGTQETQYF. This chain uses TRBV11-1 with TRBJ2-5; 7 nucleotides agree with TRBD2. There are 12 residues in the CDR3. Germline V gives CDR1 SGHAT, CDR2 FQDESV (reference sequence). V lost 11 bases, J lost 1 base, and 4 bases stayed unmatched.

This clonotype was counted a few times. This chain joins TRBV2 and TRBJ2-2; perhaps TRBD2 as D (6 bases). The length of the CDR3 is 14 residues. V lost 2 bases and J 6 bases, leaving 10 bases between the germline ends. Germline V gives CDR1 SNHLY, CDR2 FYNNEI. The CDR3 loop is CASSERSGAGELFF. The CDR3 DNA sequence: TGTGCCAGCAGTGAACGATCGGGGGCCGGGGAGCTGTTTTTT.